This record looks at one T cell receptor (beta chain) sequence and its context. The sample originates from a study of blood T cell repertoires in COVID-19. Whole-study context: The study drew acute and convalescent COVID-19 samples from the United States, Italy and Spain.

After removal of 4 bases from V and 12 bases from J, the junction contained 11 bases not matched to a gene. Germline assignment: CDR1 MDHEN and CDR2 SYDVKM. The CDR3 consists of 15 residues. While infection was still active, Seattle patients were enrolled and then followed longitudinally. As handled by the study authors: How many nucleated cells were present was estimated from reference gene primer amplification. Sequenced by immunoSEQ multiplex PCR; TCRdb stores in-frame clones only, minus some. V, J and clone size derive from that table, while D and trimming were established from the DNA sequence. The data show 200,000 to 250,000 clones, around 90% seen once.

The source of this sequence is a young man with COVID-19, enrolled during active disease. The chain joins TRBV28 to TRBJ1-6; TRBD1 agrees at 8 bases. What was sequenced was peripheral blood. The CDR3 DNA sequence: TGTGCCAGCAGTTCCCGGGGGCAGGGGGCCGTACCCCTCCACTTT. It translates to CASSSRGQGAVPLHF.